This TCR beta chain was obtained from a study of shared clonotypes between healthy human individuals. Libraries were prepared by immunoSEQ multiplex PCR; TCRdb keeps only in-frame clonotypes and omits some of them. Found here are approximately 1.9 million clones, around 95% of them singletons; the top ten hold about 1.7%. Germline CDR1 is SNHLY and CDR2 is FYNNEI. This CDR3 is built from 14 residues. The V gene end was trimmed by 3 bases and the J gene end by 5 bases; junction bases not matched to a gene: 7. Cells designated naive CD8 were CD45RO-negative and were positively selected for CCR7, with terminally differentiated effector memory CD45RA+ cells excluded. This clone appeared a single time.

The receptor was derived from a man aged 18 to 30 in good health. Some clones in this sample may be carry-over from other donors' samples. The V and J genes are TRBV2 and TRBJ2-7; 7 bases are shared with TRBD2. The sequencing input was naive CD8+ T cells from PBMCs. The CDR3 is CASSDGGSFNEQYF. The CDR3 DNA reads as TGTGCCAGCAGTGACGGCGGGAGTTTCAACGAGCAGTACTTC.